Sequencing of this T cell receptor (beta chain) was carried out in a study of CD8+ T cells in alopecia areata. The CDR3 has 15 amino acids. The V and J ends lost 5 bases and 10 bases respectively, with 20 bases between them. Germline V gene sequence: CDR1 LNHDA, CDR2 SQIVND (reference sequence). Notes on this clone: The target antigen is unknown.

The study's findings and limits: Clonality in lesional scalp, especially alopecia totalis/universalis, exceeded that of normal scalp.

Isolated RNA was reverse transcribed into cDNA used as the sequencing template. TCRdb's copy holds only in-frame clones and misses some; the assay was immunoSEQ multiplex PCR. The sample yields nearly 110,000 clones, over 80% seen once. Treatment given: oral pan-JAK inhibitor, 5-10 mg twice daily. The J gene is TRBJ2-2, the V gene TRBV19, with D possibly being TRBD2 (6 bases). Sequences were derived from CD8+ T cells sorted from blood, sampled at week 24, from a patient treated with tofacitinib. This TCR was recovered from a human donor with alopecia areata. For the CDR3, the DNA is TGTGCCAGTAGTCTAAGAGGGACTCTAGAAGAGGAGCTGTTTTTT. Protein sequence: CASSLRGTLEEELFF.